This paragraph covers one T cell receptor (beta chain) sequence. These data originate in a study of CD8+ T cells in alopecia areata. TCR sequencing used cDNA made by reverse transcription of extracted RNA. TCRdb keeps only in-frame clones here, not all; method: immunoSEQ multiplex PCR. This sample carries about 180,000 clones, roughly 46% of them seen once, and the ten largest clones take 10%. Treatment here: oral pan-JAK inhibitor, 5-10 mg twice daily. CDR1 is SGHNT, CDR2 YYREEE, per germline (reference sequence). The CDR3 extends over 11 amino acids. Trimming removed 5 bases from V and 5 bases from J, with 7 bases in between.

The specimen comprised CD8+ T cells sorted from blood, sampled around week 53, from a patient treated with tofacitinib. The receptor was derived from a human donor with alopecia areata. V and J are TRBV5-4 and TRBJ2-5, with TRBD2 as a possible D gene (5 bases). CDR3 sequence (DNA): TGTGCCAGCAGGGAGGATGAGACCCAGTACTTC. It codes for CASREDETQYF.